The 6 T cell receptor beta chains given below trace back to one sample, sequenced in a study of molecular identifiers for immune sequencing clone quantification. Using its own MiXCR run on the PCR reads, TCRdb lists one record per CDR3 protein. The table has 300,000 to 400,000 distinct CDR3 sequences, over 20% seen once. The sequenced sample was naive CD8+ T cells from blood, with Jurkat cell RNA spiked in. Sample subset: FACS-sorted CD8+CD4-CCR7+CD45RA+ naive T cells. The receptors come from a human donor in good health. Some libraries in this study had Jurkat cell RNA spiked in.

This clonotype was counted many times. The CDR3 spells CASSLTLTGAKNIQYF. The CDR3 coding sequence is TGTGCCAGCAGTCTAACCCTGACAGGGGCCAAAAACATTCAGTACTTC. The chain uses TRBV28 and TRBJ2-4; TRBD1 matches at 7 bases. CDR1 and CDR2 (germline): MDHEN, SYDVKM. This CDR3 is 16 amino acids long. J lost 1 base, V lost 5 bases, and 8 bases had no gene match.

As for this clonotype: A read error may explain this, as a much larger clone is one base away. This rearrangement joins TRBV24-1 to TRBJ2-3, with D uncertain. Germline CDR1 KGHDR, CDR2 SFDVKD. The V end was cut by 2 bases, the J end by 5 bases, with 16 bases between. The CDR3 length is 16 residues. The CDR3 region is CATSDSWYRFVDTQYF. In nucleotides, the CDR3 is TGTGCCACCAGTGATTCATGGTATCGGTTCGTAGATACGCAGTATTTT.

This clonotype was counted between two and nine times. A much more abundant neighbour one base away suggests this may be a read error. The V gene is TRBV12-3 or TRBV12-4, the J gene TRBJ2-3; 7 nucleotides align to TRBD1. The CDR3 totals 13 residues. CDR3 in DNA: TGTGCCAGCAGTTCCACAGGGGCAGATACGCGGTATTTT. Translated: CASSSTGADTRYF.

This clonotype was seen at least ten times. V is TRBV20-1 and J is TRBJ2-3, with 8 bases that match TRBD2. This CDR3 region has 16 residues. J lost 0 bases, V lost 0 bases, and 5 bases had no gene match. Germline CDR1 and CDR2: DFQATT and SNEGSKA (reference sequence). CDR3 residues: CSARDRERESTDTQYF. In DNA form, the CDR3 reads TGCAGTGCTAGAGATAGAGAGCGGGAGAGCACAGATACGCAGTATTTT.

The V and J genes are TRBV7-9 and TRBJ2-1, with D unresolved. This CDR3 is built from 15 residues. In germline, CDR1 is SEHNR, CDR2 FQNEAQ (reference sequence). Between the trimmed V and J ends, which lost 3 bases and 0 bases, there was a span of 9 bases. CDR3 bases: TGTGCCAGCAGCTTGACTTCGAGCTCCTACAATGAGCAGTTCTTC. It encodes CASSLTSSSYNEQFF.

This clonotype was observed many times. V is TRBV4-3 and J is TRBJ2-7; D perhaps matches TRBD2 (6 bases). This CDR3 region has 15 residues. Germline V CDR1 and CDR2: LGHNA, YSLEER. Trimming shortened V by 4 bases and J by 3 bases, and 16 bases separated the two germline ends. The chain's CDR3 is CASSPSSGGNYEQYF. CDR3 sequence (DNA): TGCGCCAGCAGCCCGAGTAGTGGGGGGAACTACGAGCAGTACTTC.